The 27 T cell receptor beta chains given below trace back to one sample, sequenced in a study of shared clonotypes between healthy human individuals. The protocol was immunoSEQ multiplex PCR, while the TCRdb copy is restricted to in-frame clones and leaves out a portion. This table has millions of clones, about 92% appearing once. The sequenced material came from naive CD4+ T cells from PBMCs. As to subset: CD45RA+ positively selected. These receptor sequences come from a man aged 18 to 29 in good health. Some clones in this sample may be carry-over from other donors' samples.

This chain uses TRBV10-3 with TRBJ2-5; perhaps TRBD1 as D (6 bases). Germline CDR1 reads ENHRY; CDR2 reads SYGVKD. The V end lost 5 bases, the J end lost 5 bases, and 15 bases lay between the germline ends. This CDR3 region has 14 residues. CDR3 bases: TGTGCCATCAGTCCAAAATCAGGGGATGAGACCCAGTACTTC. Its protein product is CAISPKSGDETQYF.

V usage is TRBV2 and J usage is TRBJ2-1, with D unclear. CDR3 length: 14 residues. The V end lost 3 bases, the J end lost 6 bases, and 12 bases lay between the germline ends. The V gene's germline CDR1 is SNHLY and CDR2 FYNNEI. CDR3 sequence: CASSDATRGNEQFF. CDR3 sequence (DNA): TGTGCCAGCAGTGACGCGACGCGCGGCAATGAGCAGTTCTTC.

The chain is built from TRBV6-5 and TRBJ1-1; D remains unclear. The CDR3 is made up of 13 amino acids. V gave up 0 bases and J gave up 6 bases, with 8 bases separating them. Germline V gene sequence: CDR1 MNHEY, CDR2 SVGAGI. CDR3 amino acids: CASSYSQDPEAFF. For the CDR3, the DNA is TGTGCCAGCAGTTACTCGCAGGACCCTGAAGCTTTCTTT.

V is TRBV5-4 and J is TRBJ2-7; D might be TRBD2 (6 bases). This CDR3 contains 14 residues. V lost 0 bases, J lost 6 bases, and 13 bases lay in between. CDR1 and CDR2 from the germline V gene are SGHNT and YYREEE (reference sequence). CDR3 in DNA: TGTGCCAGCAGCTTGGGCGGGATCGGGAGCGAGCAGTACTTC. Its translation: CASSLGGIGSEQYF.

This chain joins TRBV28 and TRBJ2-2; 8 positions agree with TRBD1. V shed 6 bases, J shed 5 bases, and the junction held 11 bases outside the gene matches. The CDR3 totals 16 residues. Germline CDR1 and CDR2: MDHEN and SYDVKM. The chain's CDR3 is CASSPIWTGPTGELFF. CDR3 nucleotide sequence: TGTGCCAGCAGCCCAATTTGGACAGGGCCGACCGGGGAGCTGTTTTTT.

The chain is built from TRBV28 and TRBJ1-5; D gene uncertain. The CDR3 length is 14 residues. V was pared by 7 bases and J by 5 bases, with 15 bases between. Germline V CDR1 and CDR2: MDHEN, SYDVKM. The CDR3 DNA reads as TGTGCCAGCACCAACATGGTTACCGATCAGCCCCAGCATTTT. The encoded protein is CASTNMVTDQPQHF.

CDR3 DNA: TGTGCCAGCAGCTTACGGGACTCCCTTGATACGCAGTATTTT. It specifies CASSLRDSLDTQYF. The chain joins TRBV7-9 to TRBJ2-3, with D possibly TRBD2 on 6 matching bases. The V and J ends lost 2 bases and 6 bases respectively, with 12 bases between them. The CDR3 sequence is 14 residues long. Per germline, CDR1 SEHNR and CDR2 FQNEAQ (reference sequence).

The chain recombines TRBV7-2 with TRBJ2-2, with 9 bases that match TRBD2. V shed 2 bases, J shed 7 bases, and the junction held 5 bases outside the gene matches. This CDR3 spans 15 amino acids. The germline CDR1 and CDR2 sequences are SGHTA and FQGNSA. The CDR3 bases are TGTGCCAGCAGCTTACGGCTAGCGGGAAACGGGGAGCTGTTTTTT. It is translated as CASSLRLAGNGELFF.

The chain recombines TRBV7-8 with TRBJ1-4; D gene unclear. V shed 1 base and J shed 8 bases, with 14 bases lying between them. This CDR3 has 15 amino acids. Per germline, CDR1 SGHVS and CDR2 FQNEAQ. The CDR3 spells CASSLEEGWREKLFF. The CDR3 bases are TGTGCCAGCAGCTTAGAAGAGGGCTGGAGGGAAAAACTGTTTTTT.

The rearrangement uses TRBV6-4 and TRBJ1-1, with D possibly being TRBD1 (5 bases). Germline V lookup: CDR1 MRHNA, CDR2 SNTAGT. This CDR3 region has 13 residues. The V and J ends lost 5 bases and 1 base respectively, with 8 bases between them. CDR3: CASSSQGNTEAFF. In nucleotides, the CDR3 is TGTGCCAGCAGTAGCCAGGGGAACACTGAAGCTTTCTTT.

CDR3 bases: TGTGCCATCGGGAAAACCGGGGCGAACACCGGGGAGCTGTTTTTT. Its translation: CAIGKTGANTGELFF. This rearrangement joins TRBV10-3 to TRBJ2-2; a weak D match, TRBD2 (5 bases). Germline V gene lookup returns CDR1 ENHRY and CDR2 SYGVKD. This CDR3 has 15 amino acids. V lost 8 bases and J lost 0, with 13 bases in between.

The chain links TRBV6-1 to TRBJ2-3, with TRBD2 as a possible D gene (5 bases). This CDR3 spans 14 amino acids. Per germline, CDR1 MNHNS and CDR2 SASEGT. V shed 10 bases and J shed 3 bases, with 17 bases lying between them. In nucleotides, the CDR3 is TGTGCCACCCTCCTAGCAAGATGGACAGATACGCAGTATTTT. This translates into CATLLARWTDTQYF.

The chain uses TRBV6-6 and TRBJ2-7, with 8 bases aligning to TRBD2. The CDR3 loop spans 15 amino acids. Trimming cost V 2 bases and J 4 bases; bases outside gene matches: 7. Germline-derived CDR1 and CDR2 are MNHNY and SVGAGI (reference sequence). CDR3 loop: CASSYRQAGGYEQYF. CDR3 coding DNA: TGTGCCAGCAGTTACCGCCAGGCGGGAGGTTACGAGCAGTACTTC.

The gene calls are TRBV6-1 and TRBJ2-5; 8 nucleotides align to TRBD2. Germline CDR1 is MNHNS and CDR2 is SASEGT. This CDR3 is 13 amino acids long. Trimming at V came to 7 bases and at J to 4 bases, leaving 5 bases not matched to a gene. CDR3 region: CASTYRGGETQYF. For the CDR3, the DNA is TGTGCCAGCACGTACCGGGGGGGAGAGACCCAGTACTTC.

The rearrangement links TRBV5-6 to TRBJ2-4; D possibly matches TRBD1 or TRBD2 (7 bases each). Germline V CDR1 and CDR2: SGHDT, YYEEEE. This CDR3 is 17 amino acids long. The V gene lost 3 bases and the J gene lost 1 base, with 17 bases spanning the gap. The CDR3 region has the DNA TGTGCCAGCAGCTCAACGACAGGGAGGGTGGCCAAAAACATTCAGTACTTC. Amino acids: CASSSTTGRVAKNIQYF.

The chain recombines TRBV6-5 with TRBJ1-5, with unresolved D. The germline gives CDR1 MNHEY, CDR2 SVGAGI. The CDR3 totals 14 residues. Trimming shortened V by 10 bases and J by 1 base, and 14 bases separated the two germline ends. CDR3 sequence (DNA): TGTGCCACGAAACCAACCTACAGCAATCAGCCCCAGCATTTT. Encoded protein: CATKPTYSNQPQHF.

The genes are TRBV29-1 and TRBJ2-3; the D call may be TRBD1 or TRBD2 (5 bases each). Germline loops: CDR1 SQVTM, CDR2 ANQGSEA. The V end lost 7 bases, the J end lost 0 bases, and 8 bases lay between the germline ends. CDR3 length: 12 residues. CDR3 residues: CSGGGSTDTQYF. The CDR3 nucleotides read TGCAGCGGTGGGGGTAGCACAGATACGCAGTATTTT.

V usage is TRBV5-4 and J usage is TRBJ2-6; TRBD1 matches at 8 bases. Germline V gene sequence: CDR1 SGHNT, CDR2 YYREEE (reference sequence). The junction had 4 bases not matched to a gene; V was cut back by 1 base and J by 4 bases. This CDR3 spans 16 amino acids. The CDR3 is CASSLQGAPGANVLTF. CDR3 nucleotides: TGTGCCAGCAGCTTGCAGGGGGCTCCCGGGGCCAACGTCCTGACTTTC.

The CDR3 is CASSFTASGRGGRAFGETQYF. The CDR3 coding sequence is TGCGCCAGCAGCTTCACCGCCTCTGGCCGGGGCGGGAGGGCCTTTGGAGAGACCCAGTACTTC. This rearrangement joins TRBV5-1 to TRBJ2-5; TRBD2 matches 9 bases. The germline V gene encodes CDR1 SGHRS and CDR2 YFSETQ. CDR3 length equals 21 residues. V shed 2 bases, J shed 4 bases, and the junction held 24 bases outside the gene matches.

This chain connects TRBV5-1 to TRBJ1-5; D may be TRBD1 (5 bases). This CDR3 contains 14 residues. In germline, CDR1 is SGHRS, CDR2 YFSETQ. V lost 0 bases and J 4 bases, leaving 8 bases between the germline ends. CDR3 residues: CASSLGGKNQPQHF. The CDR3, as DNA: TGCGCCAGCAGCTTGGGGGGGAAGAATCAGCCCCAGCATTTT. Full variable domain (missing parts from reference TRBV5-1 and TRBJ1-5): KAGVTQTPRYLIKTRGQQVTLSCSPISGHRSVSWYQQTPGQGLQFLFEYFSETQRNKGNFPGRFSGRQFSNSRSEMNVSTLELGDSALYLCASSLGGKNQPQHFGDGTRLSIL.

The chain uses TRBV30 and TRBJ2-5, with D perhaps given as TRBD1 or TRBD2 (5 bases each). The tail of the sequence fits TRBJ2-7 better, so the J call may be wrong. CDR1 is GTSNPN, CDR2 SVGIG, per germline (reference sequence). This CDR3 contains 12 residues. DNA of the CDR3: TGTGCCTGGAGGGGGGACTCCTACGAGCAGTACTTC. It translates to CAWRGDSYEQYF.

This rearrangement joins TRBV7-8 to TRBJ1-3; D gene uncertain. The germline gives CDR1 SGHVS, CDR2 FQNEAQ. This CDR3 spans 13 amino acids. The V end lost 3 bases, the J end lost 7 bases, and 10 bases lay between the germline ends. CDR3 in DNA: TGTGCCAGCAGCTTCTCCGGCCCCAACACCATATATTTT. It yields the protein CASSFSGPNTIYF.

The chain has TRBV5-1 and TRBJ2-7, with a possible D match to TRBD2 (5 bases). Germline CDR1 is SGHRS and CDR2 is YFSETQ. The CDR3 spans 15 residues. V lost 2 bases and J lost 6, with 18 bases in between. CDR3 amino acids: CASSFTSGATLEQYF. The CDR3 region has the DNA TGCGCCAGCAGCTTCACGAGCGGAGCCACTCTCGAGCAGTACTTC.

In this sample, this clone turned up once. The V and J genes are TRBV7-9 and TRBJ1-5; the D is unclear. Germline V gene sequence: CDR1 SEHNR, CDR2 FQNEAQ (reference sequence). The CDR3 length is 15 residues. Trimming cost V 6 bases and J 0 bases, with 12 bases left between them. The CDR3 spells CASSFDGNSNQPQHF. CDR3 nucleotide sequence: TGTGCCAGCAGTTTCGACGGTAATAGCAATCAGCCCCAGCATTTT.

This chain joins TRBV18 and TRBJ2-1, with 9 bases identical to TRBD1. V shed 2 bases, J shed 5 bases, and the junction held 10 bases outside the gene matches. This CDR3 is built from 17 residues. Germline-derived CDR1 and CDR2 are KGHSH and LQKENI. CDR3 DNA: TGTGCCAGCTCACCAACCGGGACAGGGATGGAAGACAATGAGCAGTTCTTC. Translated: CASSPTGTGMEDNEQFF.

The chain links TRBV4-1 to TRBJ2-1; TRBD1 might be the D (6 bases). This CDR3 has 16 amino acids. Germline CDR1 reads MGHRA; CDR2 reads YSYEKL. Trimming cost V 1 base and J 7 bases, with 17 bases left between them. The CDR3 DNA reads TGCGCCAGCAGCCAAGGAGCCAACACAGGGAGTAATGAGCAGTTCTTC. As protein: CASSQGANTGSNEQFF.

CDR3 sequence reads: CASSGTSGRANTGELFF. The CDR3 region has the DNA TGCGCCAGCAGCGGAACTAGCGGGAGGGCCAACACCGGGGAGCTGTTTTTT. The chain joins TRBV5-1 to TRBJ2-2; TRBD2 matches at 13 bases. This CDR3 is built from 17 residues. The V gene's germline CDR1 is SGHRS and CDR2 YFSETQ. V lost 4 bases to trimming and J lost 2 bases; unmatched junction nucleotides: 5.